Below, 13 T cell receptor beta chains from the same sample are listed, as sequenced in a study of beta chain features in type 1 diabetes. The investigators reverse transcribed all of the isolated RNA, so they sequenced expressed TCRB transcripts. Assay used: immunoSEQ multiplex PCR; TCRdb lists only in-frame clones, some missing. The sample consists of about 300,000 clones, roughly 8% of them appearing once. Source material: central memory CD4+ T cells from blood. These receptors were collected from a woman between 18 and 30 years old in good health.

This clone was counted between two and nine times. In DNA, the CDR3 is TGCGCCAGCAGCCAAGGACAGGGGGCCCGAAGAGGGGCGGATCAGCCCCAGCATTTT. Its translation is CASSQGQGARRGADQPQHF. The chain links TRBV4-1 to TRBJ1-5; 10 nucleotides line up with TRBD1. This CDR3 spans 19 amino acids. Germline lookup yields CDR1 MGHRA and CDR2 YSYEKL. V lost 1 base, J lost 5 bases, and 14 bases stayed unmatched.

The CDR3 protein is CASRTGQGREQYF. CDR3 coding DNA: TGTGCCAGCAGGACAGGACAGGGCCGCGAGCAGTACTTC. This rearrangement joins TRBV27 to TRBJ2-7; 8 positions match TRBD1. The V segment lost 6 bases and the J segment 6 bases; nucleotides outside the gene matches: 7. The germline gives CDR1 MNHEY, CDR2 SMNVEV (reference sequence). This CDR3 has 13 residues.

This clone has a count of ten or more. The chain couples TRBV10-3 to TRBJ2-1; TRBD1 agrees at 10 bases. Trimming removed 2 bases from V and 7 bases from J; junction bases left unmatched: 5. Germline V gives CDR1 ENHRY, CDR2 SYGVKD. CDR3 length equals 15 residues. This chain's CDR3 is CAISEGTGDRNEQFF. CDR3 bases: TGTGCCATCAGTGAGGGGACAGGGGATAGGAATGAGCAGTTCTTC.

This clone was seen ten or more times. This chain links TRBV7-9 with TRBJ2-3; D is ambiguous. The CDR3 contains 15 residues. Germline V gives CDR1 SEHNR, CDR2 FQNEAQ (reference sequence). The V end lost 5 bases, the J end lost 1 base, and 13 bases lay between the germline ends. The CDR3 DNA reads TGTGCCAGCAGCCTTGCCGTGCCCGGCACAGATACGCAGTATTTT. Translated, it gives CASSLAVPGTDTQYF.

In this sample, this clone turned up a few times. V gene TRBV4-2 combines with J gene TRBJ2-5, with D possibly being TRBD1 (6 bases). The germline gives CDR1 LGHNA, CDR2 YNFKEQ. Deletions cut 0 bases from V and 0 bases from J, with 11 bases between. The CDR3 length is 16 residues. The CDR3 bases are TGTGCCAGCAGCCAAGACGTACAGGGCTACCAAGAGACCCAGTACTTC. Its translation is CASSQDVQGYQETQYF.

There are a few counts of this clone. The V call is TRBV2, the J call TRBJ1-1, with D tentatively TRBD1 (6 bases). The CDR3 covers 13 residues. Per the germline V gene, CDR1 is SNHLY and CDR2 is FYNNEI. V was shortened by 5 bases and J by 4 bases, with 11 bases between the two germline ends. The CDR3 reads CASSYQGTTEAFF. CDR3 DNA sequence: TGTGCCAGCAGTTACCAGGGGACCACTGAAGCTTTCTTT.

The CDR3 loop is CASSFTGGQPQHF. The DNA of the CDR3 is TGTGCCAGCAGCTTCACAGGGGGTCAGCCCCAGCATTTT. The chain uses TRBV7-9 and TRBJ1-5; TRBD1 aligns across 8 bases. J was trimmed by 6 bases and V by 3 bases; bases with no gene match: 1. The CDR3 is 13 amino acids. Per germline, CDR1 SEHNR and CDR2 FQNEAQ (reference sequence).

V gene TRBV18 combines with J gene TRBJ1-1; D call uncertain. CDR3 size: 13 residues. Germline-derived CDR1 and CDR2 are KGHSH and LQKENI. Trimming shortened V by 4 bases and J by 1 base, and 7 bases separated the two germline ends. CDR3 coding DNA: TGTGCCAGCTCACTGACATGGAACACTGAAGCTTTCTTT. Translation gives CASSLTWNTEAFF.

This clone was observed a handful of times. The genes are TRBV7-2 and TRBJ2-3; 8 positions agree with TRBD2. CDR1 is SGHTA and CDR2 is FQGNSA in the germline V gene. Trimming at V came to 2 bases and at J to 0 bases, leaving 10 bases not matched to a gene. The CDR3 has 18 amino acids. The CDR3 DNA sequence: TGTGCCAGCAGCTTAACGGCGGGAGGCCCATTTAGCACAGATACGCAGTATTTT. This codes for CASSLTAGGPFSTDTQYF.

The chain recombines TRBV7-3 with TRBJ2-3; a weak D match, TRBD1 (6 bases). V lost 3 bases to trimming and J lost 2 bases, with 12 bases between them. CDR1 is SGHTA, CDR2 FQGTGA, per germline. There are 15 residues in the CDR3. CDR3 in amino acids: CASSLSGHHTDTQYF. The CDR3, as DNA: TGTGCCAGCAGCTTGTCGGGACACCACACAGATACGCAGTATTTT.

This clone was observed a few times. The V and J genes are TRBV18 and TRBJ1-3; no reliable D call. This CDR3 is built from 15 residues. Germline values: CDR1 KGHSH, CDR2 LQKENI. Trimming took 5 bases from V and 0 from J, leaving 11 bases between them. The CDR3 bases are TGTGCCAGCTCAACGGACGGCTACTCTGGAAACACCATATATTTT. Translating it yields CASSTDGYSGNTIYF.

This clone has a handful of counts. The chain joins TRBV5-1 to TRBJ2-2; D may be TRBD2 (5 bases). Germline lookup yields CDR1 SGHRS and CDR2 YFSETQ. This CDR3 region has 14 residues. V lost 0 bases and J 7 bases, leaving 10 bases between the germline ends. The CDR3 loop is CASSLAAGDGELFF. Written as DNA, the CDR3 is TGCGCCAGCAGCTTGGCTGCGGGCGACGGGGAGCTGTTTTTT.

This clone was counted only a few times. This chain uses TRBV19 with TRBJ2-6; D perhaps matches TRBD2 (6 bases). Trimming removed 8 bases from V and 1 base from J, with 9 bases in between. The CDR3 is 14 residues long. Looked up from germline, CDR1 is LNHDA and CDR2 is SQIVND (reference sequence). CDR3 loop: CASRRESGANVLTF. The CDR3 DNA sequence: TGTGCCAGTCGGCGGGAATCTGGGGCCAACGTCCTGACTTTC.